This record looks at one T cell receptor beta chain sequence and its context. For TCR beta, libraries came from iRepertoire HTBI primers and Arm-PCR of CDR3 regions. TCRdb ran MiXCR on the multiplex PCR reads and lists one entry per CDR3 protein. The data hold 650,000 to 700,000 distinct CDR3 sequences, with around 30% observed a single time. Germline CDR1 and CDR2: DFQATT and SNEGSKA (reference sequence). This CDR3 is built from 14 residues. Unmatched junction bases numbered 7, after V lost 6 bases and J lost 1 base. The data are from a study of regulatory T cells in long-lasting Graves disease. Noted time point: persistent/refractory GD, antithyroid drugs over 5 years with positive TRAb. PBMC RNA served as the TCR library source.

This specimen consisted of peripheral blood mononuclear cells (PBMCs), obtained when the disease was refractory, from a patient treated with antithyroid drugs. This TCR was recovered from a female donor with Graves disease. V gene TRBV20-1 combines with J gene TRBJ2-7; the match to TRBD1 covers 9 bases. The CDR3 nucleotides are TGCAGTGCCATGTCGGGACAGGGTTCCTACGAGCAGTACTTC. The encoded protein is CSAMSGQGSYEQYF.